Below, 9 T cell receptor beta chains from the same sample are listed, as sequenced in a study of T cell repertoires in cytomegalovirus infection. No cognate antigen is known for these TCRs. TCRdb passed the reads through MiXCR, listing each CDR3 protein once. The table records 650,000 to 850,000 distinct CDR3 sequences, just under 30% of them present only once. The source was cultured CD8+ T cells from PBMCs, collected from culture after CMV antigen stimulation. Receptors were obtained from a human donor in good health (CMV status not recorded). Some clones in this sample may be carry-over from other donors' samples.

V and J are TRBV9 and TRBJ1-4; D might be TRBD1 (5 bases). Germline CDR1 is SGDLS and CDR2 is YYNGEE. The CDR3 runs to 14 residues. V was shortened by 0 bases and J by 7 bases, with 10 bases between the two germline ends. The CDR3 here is CASSVARAGEKLFF. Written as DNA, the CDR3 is TGTGCCAGCAGCGTAGCCAGGGCGGGTGAAAAACTGTTTTTT. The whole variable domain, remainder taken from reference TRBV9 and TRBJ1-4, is DSGVTQTPKHLITATGQRVTLRCSPRSGDLSVYWYQQSLDQGLQFLIQYYNGEERAKGNILERFSAQQFPDLHSELNLSSLELGDSALYFCASSVARAGEKLFFGSGTQLSVL.

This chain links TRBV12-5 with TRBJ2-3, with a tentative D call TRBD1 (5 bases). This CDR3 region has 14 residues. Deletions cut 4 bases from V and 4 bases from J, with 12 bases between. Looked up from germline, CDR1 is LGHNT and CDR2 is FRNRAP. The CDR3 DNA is TGTGCTAGTGGTTCCCCGACAGTTCCAGATACGCAGTATTTT. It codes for CASGSPTVPDTQYF.

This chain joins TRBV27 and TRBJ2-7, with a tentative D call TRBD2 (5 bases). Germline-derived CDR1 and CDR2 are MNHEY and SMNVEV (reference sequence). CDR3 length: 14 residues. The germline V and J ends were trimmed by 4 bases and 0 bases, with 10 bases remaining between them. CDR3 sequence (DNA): TGTGCCAGCAGTTCACCGGACTCCTCCTACGAGCAGTACTTC. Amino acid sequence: CASSSPDSSYEQYF.

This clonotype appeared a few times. The CDR3 protein is CASSLGGAVEAFF. CDR3 coding DNA: TGTGCCAGCAGCTTGGGGGGGGCAGTTGAAGCTTTCTTT. The chain carries TRBV7-9 and TRBJ1-1; D might be TRBD1 (6 bases). Trimming took 3 bases from V and 7 from J, leaving 12 bases between them. This CDR3 spans 13 amino acids. Germline V lookup: CDR1 SEHNR, CDR2 FQNEAQ (reference sequence).

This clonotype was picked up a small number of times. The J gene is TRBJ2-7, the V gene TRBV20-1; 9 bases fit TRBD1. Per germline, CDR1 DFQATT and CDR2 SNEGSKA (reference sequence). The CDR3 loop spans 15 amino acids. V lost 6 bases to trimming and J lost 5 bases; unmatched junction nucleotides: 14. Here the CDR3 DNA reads TGCAGTGCCCTTACCGGGACAGGGACCTTAAACGAGCAGTACTTC. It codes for CSALTGTGTLNEQYF.

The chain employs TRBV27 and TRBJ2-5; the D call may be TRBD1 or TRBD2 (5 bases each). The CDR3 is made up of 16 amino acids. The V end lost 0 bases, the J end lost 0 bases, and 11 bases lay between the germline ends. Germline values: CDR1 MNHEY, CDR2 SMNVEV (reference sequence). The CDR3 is CASSLSRGRNQETQYF. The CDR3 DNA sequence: TGTGCCAGCAGTTTATCTCGGGGACGTAACCAAGAGACCCAGTACTTC.

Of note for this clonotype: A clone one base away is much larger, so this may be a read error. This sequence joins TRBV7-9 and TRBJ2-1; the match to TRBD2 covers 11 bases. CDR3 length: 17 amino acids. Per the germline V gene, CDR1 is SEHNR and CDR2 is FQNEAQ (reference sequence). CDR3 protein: CASSLALLAGGQREQLF. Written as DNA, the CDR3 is TGTGCCAGCAGCTTAGCCCTCCTAGCGGGGGGACAGCGTGAGCAGCTCTTC. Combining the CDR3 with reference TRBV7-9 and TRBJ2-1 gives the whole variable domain DTGVSQNPRHKITKRGQNVTFRCDPISEHNRLYWYRQTLGQGPEFLTYFQNEAQLEKSRLLSDRFSAERPKGSFSTLEIQRTEQGDSAMYLCASSLALLAGGQREQLFGPGTRLTVL.

CDR3 coding DNA: TGTGCCGCCTTCAAAGGACAGGGGAACTACTTAGCCAAAAACATTCAGTACTTC. It is translated as CAAFKGQGNYLAKNIQYF. The chain couples TRBV6-1 to TRBJ2-4; 9 positions match TRBD1. This CDR3 region has 18 residues. Germline CDR1 and CDR2: MNHNS and SASEGT. The junction had 17 bases not matched to a gene; V was cut back by 11 bases and J by 0 bases.

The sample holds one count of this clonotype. Here the CDR3 reads CATSSDRAWNQPQHF. The CDR3, as DNA: TGTGCCACCAGCAGCGACAGGGCCTGGAATCAGCCCCAGCATTTT. The rearrangement uses TRBV15 and TRBJ1-5; 7 bases are a match to TRBD1. V dropped 3 bases and J dropped 4; count of bases not matched to a gene: 6. The length of the CDR3 is 15 residues. Per the germline V gene, CDR1 is LNHNV and CDR2 is YYDKDF (reference sequence).